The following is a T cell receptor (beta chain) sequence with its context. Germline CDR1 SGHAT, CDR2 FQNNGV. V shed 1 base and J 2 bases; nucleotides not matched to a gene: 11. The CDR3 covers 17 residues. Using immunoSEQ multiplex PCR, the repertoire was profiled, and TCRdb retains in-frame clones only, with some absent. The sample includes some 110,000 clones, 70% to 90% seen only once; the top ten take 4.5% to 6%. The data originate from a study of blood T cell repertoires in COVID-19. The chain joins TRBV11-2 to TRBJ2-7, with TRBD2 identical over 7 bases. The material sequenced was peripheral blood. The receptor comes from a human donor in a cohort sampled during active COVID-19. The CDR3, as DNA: TGTGCCAGCAGCTTAGGGGGGGTGGCTAGCGGTACCTACGAGCAGTACTTC. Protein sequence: CASSLGGVASGTYEQYF.